This T cell receptor (beta chain) is from a study of cytomegalovirus exposure and HLA in healthy donors (dated by TCRdb to about 2017). Background on the whole study: According to an earlier analysis of several hundred of the donors, some 180 million T cells yielded 117 million unique TCR beta sequences and about 280 Gb of sequence data. In a later genetic analysis, genome-wide SNP genotypes for about three fifths of the 666 donors were used, and that subset was treated as a discovery cohort. The study profiled the T cell repertoires of hundreds of subjects by immunosequencing and related them to cytomegalovirus serostatus. Among roughly 400 genotyped donors of the cohort, an average of around 250,000 unique TCR beta nucleotide sequences was sequenced per donor, of which about 18% were non-productive. Rather than using new phenotypic data, the later analysis identified candidate immune exposures from TCR beta sequences and from how often those sequences occurred across donors. HLA typing included class I and class II loci at four-digit resolution. In an earlier analysis of roughly 600 of the donors, high-throughput TCR beta sequencing was used to judge whether each TCR beta V gene segment behaved as functional or pseudogenic. A separate validation cohort of roughly 130 different subjects was used in addition to the approximately 700-subject first cohort. The aim of the study was to test whether cataloging public T cell receptors could identify signatures of past pathogen exposure. About 280 gigabases of sequencing data and approximately 85 million unique TCR sequences were included in an early release covering roughly 600 HLA-typed donors. Of the 300 to 450 genotyped donors, around 81% fell in the genetic ancestry cluster associated with self-reported Caucasian donors. High-throughput TCR immunosequencing, statistical association of individual TCRs with disease status, and machine learning were combined to predict cytomegalovirus infection status. To study patterns of TCR occurrence, a later analysis re-analyzed previously published TCR beta repertoires from 700 or so donors and added high-resolution HLA genotyping. Every repertoire in the discovery cohort had been generated on one and the same sequencing platform. Typing coverage differed by locus: A, B, C, DRB1 and DQB1 were typed in roughly 620-630 donors, DQA1 in about 510, DPA1 in 606, and DPB1 in 400 to 490. Donor age, sex, ethnicity and CMV serostatus were collected together with the repertoire data. Several DR-DQ haplotypes were treated as single units for association and clustering because of strong linkage in the cohort.

Results and caveats for the whole study, not just this receptor: HLA typing was unavailable for some donors at each locus, so association tests used only the typed subset. A group of highly shared sequence variants was considered likely to be a technical artifact of the sequencing pipeline. When HLA alleles, especially DR and DQ, strongly co-occurred, TCR associations were difficult to assign to individual alleles. Some IMGT-functional V segments, including TRBV6-2 and TRBV6-3, could not be told apart with the 87-base-pair reads, so those segments were excluded. In a later analysis, most CMV-associated TCR beta chains were found to appear HLA-restricted, with HLA associations seemingly driven largely by CMV exposure. Several of the top co-occurrence clusters appeared to be linked to parvovirus B19, influenza, CMV and Epstein-Barr virus, according to a later analysis. Immune exposure information for the cohort was limited to CMV serostatus. It was suggested by the authors that the approach could potentially be generalized to other disease states and immunological phenotypes. Compared with equally common non-associated chains, HLA-associated TCR beta chains in a later analysis were more clonally expanded and had lower generation probabilities. A later genetic analysis reported fewer N-insertions in productive TCRs among donors in an Asian-associated ancestry cluster than the roughly 700-donor mean. Correlated functional status among segregating V segments might be attributable to linkage disequilibrium, but an unknown experimental factor could not be ruled out. In the study, approximately 160 TCR beta chains were listed as associated with cytomegalovirus. The classifier was reported to diagnose cytomegalovirus status with high specificity and sensitivity in both the original cohort and the validation cohort. Specific HLA alleles were associated with 18,000 or so TCR beta sequences at a false discovery rate of 0.05 in a later analysis. A later genetic analysis associated a missense DCLRE1C variant with V-gene and J-gene trimming of TCR beta chains, and an independent cohort replicated the association. Most TCR sequences were seen in very few donors, while some public TCRs were found in many individuals. According to a later analysis, TCR association rates differed among HLA loci, with DRB1 alleles showing the most associated TCRs and HLA-C alleles showing the fewest. A further reported finding was that TCR beta sequences accurately predicted the HLA-A and HLA-B alleles for most subjects in the first cohort. An earlier analysis of 587 of the donors showed that most TCR beta V segments appeared in productive rearrangements either about 87% or about 30% of the time, which broadly matched IMGT annotations. Because counts were too low, some 17 rarely observed V segments, including chromosome 9 orphons, were excluded from the earlier analysis of around 590 of the donors. In this cohort, only TCR beta chains were sequenced, and detectable features were limited by the absence of alpha or paired-chain data. Three of the identified cytomegalovirus-associated TCR beta chains were confirmed in vitro to be specific for cytomegalovirus antigens. Sequencing depth was assumed to be roughly uniform across donors in the presence/absence analyses, though that assumption may not hold.

Libraries came from the immunoSEQ multiplex PCR assay. The multiplex PCR relied on a mix of 60 forward primers for TCR Vbeta segments and 13 reverse primers for TCR Jbeta segments. The CDR3 region of rearranged TCR beta genes was amplified from genomic DNA with a multiplex PCR assay. The Illumina HiSeq System was used to sequence the amplified TCR beta libraries as 87-base-pair reads. In the source study's methods: In a later analysis, tens of millions of unique TCR beta chains were counted across the approximately 640 repertoires, and approximately 9.9 million of these chains were shared by at least two donors. Raw reads were error-corrected and collapsed into unique sequences with a nearest-neighbor algorithm that merged closely related sequences to remove PCR and sequencing errors. Alignment of CDR3 sequences to IMGT reference sequences was used to assign V, D and J gene segments. For a sequence to be retained, a match of at least six nucleotides was required to both a V gene segment and a J gene segment. Rearrangements were called productive when the CDR3 lacked stop codons and stayed in frame with V and J; all others were non-productive. CDR3 was defined according to IMGT convention as the region running from the second conserved V-encoded cysteine to the conserved J-encoded phenylalanine. The earlier analysis of approximately 590 of the donors excluded any sequence lacking an unambiguous match to a single V gene segment. An earlier analysis of a few hundred of the donors called V segments functional above 56.7% productive rearrangements and segregating when the between-donor standard deviation exceeded 5%. A statistical classification framework was built for diagnosing cytomegalovirus status from the catalog of TCR beta chain sequences. A later analysis assigned V and J genes by comparing TCR nucleotide sequences with IMGT/GENE-DB human TR gene sequences. In a later analysis, CDR3 sequences and most-parsimonious VDJ recombination scenarios were assigned using the TCRdist pipeline. In a later analysis, every TCR beta chain was defined by the combination of its CDR3 amino acid sequence and its V-gene family, and reads without a unique V-gene family were dropped. As a way to deal with suspected cross-contamination and a sequencing artifact, a later analysis dropped more than 500 nucleotide sequences that were highly shared and had low generation probability. In a later analysis, a clonal expansion index was calculated for each public chain from normalized within-repertoire ranks of inferred template counts. Generation probabilities in a later analysis came from a VDJ recombination model fitted to out-of-frame rearrangements, and those results were checked against IGoR. Hypergeometric tests were used in a later analysis to score TCR-TCR, TCR-HLA and TCR-CMV co-occurrence, with a repertoire-size bias correction applied to the TCR pairs. False discovery rates were estimated in a later analysis by permuting HLA or CMV assignments 20 times. In a later analysis, co-occurring TCRs were grouped using DBSCAN, with TCRdist sequence similarity added in when clustering inside HLA-allele-positive subsets. Repertoires with fewer than 30,000 or more than 120,000 public chains, plus five repertoires with anomalous nucleotide sharing, were excluded from co-occurrence clustering. Here the immuneACCESS table is served through TCRdb, limited to in-frame sequences with V and J called. Missing clones are a known gap in these copies; in checked studies unresolved V genes cover under half, and the rest lacks a known reason. The V and J calls and clone size are taken from that table; D and trimming were inferred from the DNA. Counted in this sample were hundreds of thousands of clones; 76% of them appeared once. Clones ranked in the top ten supply 0.63% of the sample.

In total, roughly 670 healthy bone marrow donors made up the cohort. Cohort members were all nominally healthy when sampled, although unrecorded immune exposures were likely present. The donor was CMV seronegative and belonged to the group of 350 to 400 seronegative cohort members. A peripheral blood sample was collected from each donor, and TCR beta sequencing was performed on peripheral blood mononuclear cells. Genomic DNA extraction from the blood cell samples was performed with the Qiagen DNeasy Blood Extraction Kit. The V and J ends are trimmed by 3 bases and 0 bases, leaving 12 bases between them. The CDR3, cysteine through phenylalanine, is 16 amino acids long. Of all the DNA, just the CDR3 is kept, 48 bases in frame from base 1. The germline V gene (reference sequence) specifies SEHNR as CDR1 and FQNEAQ as CDR2. On this clone: It lacks a known antigen. Base qualities are not recorded, but no much larger clone differs from it by a single base.

Sequencing was done on a sample of PBMCs. Recombination linked TRBV7-9 to TRBJ1-3; the D gene remains uncertain. This TCR derives from a man between 18 and 35 years old in good health and CMV-seronegative. The CDR3 reads as follows: CASSLSGSPSGNTIYF. The bases read TGTGCCAGCAGCTTGAGCGGGTCTCCCTCTGGAAACACCATATATTTT.